Included here is one T cell receptor beta chain sequence, with context. This sample is part of a study of T cell responses to AZD1222 COVID-19 vaccine. TCRdb's table, derived via immunoSEQ multiplex PCR, lists solely in-frame clones and lacks some. This table has more than 75,000 clones, under 95% appearing once. V gave up 5 bases and J gave up 2 bases, with 16 bases separating them. The CDR3 length is 15 residues. Germline V lookup: CDR1 LNHDA, CDR2 SQIVND (reference sequence). The clonotype originates from an adult who received the AZD1222 COVID-19 vaccine. The chain recombines TRBV19 with TRBJ2-7; a possible D gene is TRBD1 (6 bases). Sequenced here: peripheral blood, sampled 28 days after the second AZD1222 dose. The CDR3 DNA follows: TGTGCCAGTAGTCCGGGACATATCGATCCCTACGAGCAGTACTTC. As protein: CASSPGHIDPYEQYF.